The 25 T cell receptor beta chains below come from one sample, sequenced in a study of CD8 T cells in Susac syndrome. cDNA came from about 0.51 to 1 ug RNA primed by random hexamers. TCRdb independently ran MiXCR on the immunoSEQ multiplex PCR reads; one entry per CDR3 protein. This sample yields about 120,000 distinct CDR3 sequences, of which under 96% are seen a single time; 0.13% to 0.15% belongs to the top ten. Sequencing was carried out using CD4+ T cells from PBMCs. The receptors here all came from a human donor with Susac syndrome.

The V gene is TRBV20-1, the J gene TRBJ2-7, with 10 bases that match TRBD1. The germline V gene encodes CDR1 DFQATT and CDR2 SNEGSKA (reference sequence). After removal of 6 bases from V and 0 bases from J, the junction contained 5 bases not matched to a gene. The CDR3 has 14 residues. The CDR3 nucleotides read TGCAGTGCAACCCGACAGGGGGCCTCCTACGAGCAGTACTTC. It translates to CSATRQGASYEQYF.

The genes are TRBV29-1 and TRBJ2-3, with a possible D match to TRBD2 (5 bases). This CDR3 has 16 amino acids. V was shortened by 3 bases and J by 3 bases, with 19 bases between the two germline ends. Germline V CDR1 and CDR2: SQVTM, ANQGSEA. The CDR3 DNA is TGCAGCGTTGACGGTATCGGCGGGTTCGGGACAGATACGCAGTATTTT. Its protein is CSVDGIGGFGTDTQYF.

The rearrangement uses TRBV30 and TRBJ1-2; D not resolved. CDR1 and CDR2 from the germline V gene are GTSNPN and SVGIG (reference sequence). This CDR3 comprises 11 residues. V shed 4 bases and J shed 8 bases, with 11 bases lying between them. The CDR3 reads CAWIANYGYTF. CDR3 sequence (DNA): TGTGCCTGGATAGCTAATTACGGCTACACCTTC.

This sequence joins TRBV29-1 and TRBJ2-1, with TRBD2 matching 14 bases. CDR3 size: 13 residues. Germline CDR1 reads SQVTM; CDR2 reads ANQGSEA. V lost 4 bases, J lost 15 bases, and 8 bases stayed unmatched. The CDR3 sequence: CSVVTSGRGLRFF. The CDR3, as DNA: TGCAGCGTTGTGACTAGCGGGAGGGGACTGAGGTTCTTC.

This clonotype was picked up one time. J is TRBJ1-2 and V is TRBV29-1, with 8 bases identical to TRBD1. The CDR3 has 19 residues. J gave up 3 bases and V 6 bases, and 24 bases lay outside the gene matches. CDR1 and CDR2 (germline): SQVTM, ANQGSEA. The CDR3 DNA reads TGCAGCGTGCAACGGTGGGGGACAGGCAATATCGGAGCGGACTATGGCTACACCTTC. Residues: CSVQRWGTGNIGADYGYTF.

The DNA for the CDR3 is TGTGCCAGCAGTGGGGGGGGACAGGTAAACGAGCAGTACTTC. Protein: CASSGGGQVNEQYF. The chain has TRBV7-2 and TRBJ2-7; possible D gene TRBD1, 8 bases. CDR1 SGHTA and CDR2 FQGNSA come from the germline V gene. V was pared by 6 bases and J by 5 bases, with 17 bases between. The CDR3 extends over 14 amino acids.

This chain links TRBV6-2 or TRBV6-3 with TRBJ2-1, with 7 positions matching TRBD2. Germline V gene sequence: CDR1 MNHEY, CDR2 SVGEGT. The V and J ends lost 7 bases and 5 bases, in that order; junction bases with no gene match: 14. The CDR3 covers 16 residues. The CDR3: CASIPGKAGTHNEQFF. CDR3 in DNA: TGTGCCAGCATCCCGGGAAAAGCGGGAACCCACAATGAGCAGTTCTTC.

CDR3 nucleotides: TGCGCCAGCAGCTTGGGTGAAGATTACGGCTACACCTTC. It codes for CASSLGEDYGYTF. This chain uses TRBV5-1 with TRBJ1-2; D is unclear. Germline V CDR1 and CDR2: SGHRS, YFSETQ. The V and J ends lost 0 bases and 8 bases respectively, with 11 bases between them. CDR3 size: 13 residues.

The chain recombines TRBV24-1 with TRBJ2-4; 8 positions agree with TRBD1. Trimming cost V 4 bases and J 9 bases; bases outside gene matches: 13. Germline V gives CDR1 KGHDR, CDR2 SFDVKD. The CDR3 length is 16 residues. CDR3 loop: CATSDPSTGAGGIQYF. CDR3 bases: TGTGCCACCAGTGACCCGTCGACAGGGGCCGGAGGCATTCAGTACTTC.

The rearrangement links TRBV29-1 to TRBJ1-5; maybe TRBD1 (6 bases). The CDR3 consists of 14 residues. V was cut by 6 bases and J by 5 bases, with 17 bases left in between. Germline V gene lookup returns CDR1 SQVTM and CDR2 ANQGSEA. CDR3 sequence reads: CSVGGGGYHQPQHF. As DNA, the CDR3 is TGCAGCGTGGGCGGGGGGGGCTATCATCAGCCCCAGCATTTT.

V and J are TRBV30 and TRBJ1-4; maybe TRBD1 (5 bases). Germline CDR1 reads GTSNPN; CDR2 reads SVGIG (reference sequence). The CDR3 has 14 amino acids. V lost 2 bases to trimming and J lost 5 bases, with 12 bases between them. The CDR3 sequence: CAWSSGALNEKLFF. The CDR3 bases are TGTGCCTGGAGTTCCGGGGCCCTCAATGAAAAACTGTTTTTT.

The CDR3 here is CASGQTEAFF. In nucleotides, the CDR3 is TGTGCCAGCGGGCAGACAGAAGCGTTCTTC. The J gene is TRBJ2-1, the V gene TRBV27; D perhaps matches TRBD1 (5 bases). CDR1 and CDR2 from the germline V gene are MNHEY and SMNVEV (reference sequence). The CDR3 is 10 amino acids. V was shortened by 8 bases and J by 15 bases, with 14 bases between the two germline ends.

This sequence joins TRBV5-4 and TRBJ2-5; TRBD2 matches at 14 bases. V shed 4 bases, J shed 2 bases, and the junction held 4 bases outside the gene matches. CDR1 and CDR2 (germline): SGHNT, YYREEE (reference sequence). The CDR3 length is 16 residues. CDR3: CASSTGTSGRQETQYF. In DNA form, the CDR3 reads TGTGCCAGCAGCACGGGGACTAGCGGGAGACAAGAGACCCAGTACTTC.

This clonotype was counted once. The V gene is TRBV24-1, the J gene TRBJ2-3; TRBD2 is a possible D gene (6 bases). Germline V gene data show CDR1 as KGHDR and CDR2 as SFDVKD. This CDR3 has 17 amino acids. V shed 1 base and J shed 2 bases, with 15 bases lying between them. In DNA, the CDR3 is TGTGCCACCAGTGATTTCTCGACGGGAGAGAACACAGATACGCAGTATTTT. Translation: CATSDFSTGENTDTQYF.

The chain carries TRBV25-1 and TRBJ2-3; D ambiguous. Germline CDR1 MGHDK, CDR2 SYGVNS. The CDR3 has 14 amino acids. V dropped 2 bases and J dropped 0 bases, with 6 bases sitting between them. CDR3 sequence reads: CASSETISTDTQYF. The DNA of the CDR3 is TGTGCCAGCAGTGAAACTATCAGCACAGATACGCAGTATTTT.

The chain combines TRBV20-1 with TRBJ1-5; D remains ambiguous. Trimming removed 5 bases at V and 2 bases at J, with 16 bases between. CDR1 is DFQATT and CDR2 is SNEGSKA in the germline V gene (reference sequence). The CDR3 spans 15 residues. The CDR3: CSASRGQVRNQPQHF. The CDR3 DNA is TGCAGTGCTTCCCGAGGGCAGGTTCGCAATCAGCCCCAGCATTTT.

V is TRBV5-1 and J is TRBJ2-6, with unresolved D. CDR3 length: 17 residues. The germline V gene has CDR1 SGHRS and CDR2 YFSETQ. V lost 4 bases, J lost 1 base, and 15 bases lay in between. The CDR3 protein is CASSPAPDGSGANVLTF. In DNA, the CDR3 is TGCGCCAGCAGCCCAGCTCCGGACGGATCTGGGGCCAACGTCCTGACTTTC.

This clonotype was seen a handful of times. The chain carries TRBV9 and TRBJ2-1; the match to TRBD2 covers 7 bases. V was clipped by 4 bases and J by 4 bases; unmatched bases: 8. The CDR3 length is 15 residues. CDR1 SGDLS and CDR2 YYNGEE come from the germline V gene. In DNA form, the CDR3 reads TGTGCCAGCAGCCCGATAGCGGGTGCATACAATGAGCAGTTCTTC. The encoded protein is CASSPIAGAYNEQFF.

DNA for the CDR3: TGCAGTGCTAGACCCCGTTCCGGGACAGGGATGGCTGAAGCTTTCTTT. It is translated as CSARPRSGTGMAEAFF. The J gene is TRBJ1-1, the V gene TRBV20-1, with 9 bases lining up with TRBD1. After removal of 2 bases from V and 6 bases from J, the junction contained 13 bases not matched to a gene. Germline V gene data show CDR1 as DFQATT and CDR2 as SNEGSKA (reference sequence). The CDR3 spans 16 residues.

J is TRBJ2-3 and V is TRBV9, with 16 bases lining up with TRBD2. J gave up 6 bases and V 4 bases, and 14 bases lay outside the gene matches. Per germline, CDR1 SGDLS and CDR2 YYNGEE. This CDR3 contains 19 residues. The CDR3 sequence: CASSPRGGTSGRGADTQYF. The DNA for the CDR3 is TGTGCCAGCAGCCCTCGGGGGGGGACTAGCGGGAGGGGCGCCGATACGCAGTATTTT.

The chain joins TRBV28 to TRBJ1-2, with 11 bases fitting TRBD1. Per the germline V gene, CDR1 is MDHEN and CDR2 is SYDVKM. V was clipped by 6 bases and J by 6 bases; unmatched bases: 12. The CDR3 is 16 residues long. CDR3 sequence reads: CASRLGAGQGAHGYTF. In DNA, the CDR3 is TGTGCCAGCAGACTGGGGGCTGGACAGGGGGCGCATGGCTACACCTTC.

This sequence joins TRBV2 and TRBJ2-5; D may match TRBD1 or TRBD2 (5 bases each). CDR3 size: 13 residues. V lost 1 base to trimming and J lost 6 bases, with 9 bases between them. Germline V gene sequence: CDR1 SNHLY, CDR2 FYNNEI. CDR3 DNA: TGTGCCAGCAGTGAAGATAGGGGACAGACCCAGTACTTC. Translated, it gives CASSEDRGQTQYF.

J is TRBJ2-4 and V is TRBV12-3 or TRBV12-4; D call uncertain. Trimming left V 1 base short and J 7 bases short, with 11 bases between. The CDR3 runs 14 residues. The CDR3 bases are TGTGCCAGCAGTTTAGTTGCAGGAACGAACATTCAGTACTTC. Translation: CASSLVAGTNIQYF.

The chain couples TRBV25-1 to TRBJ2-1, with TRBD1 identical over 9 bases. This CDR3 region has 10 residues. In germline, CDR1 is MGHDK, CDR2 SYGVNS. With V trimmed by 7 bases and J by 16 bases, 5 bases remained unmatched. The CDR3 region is CASNRDREFF. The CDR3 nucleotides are TGTGCCAGCAACCGGGACAGGGAATTCTTC.

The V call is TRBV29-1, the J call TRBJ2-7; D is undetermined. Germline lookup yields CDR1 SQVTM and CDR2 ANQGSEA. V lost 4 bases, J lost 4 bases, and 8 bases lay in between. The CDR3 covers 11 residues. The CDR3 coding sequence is TGCAGCGTTGTCCCGGTTTACGAGCAGTACTTC. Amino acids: CSVVPVYEQYF.